These T cell receptor beta chains were read from a single sample in a study of T cell repertoires in cytomegalovirus infection. Using its own MiXCR run on the reads, TCRdb lists one record per CDR3 protein. Among 200,000 or so distinct CDR3 sequences listed, roughly 27% were seen once. The sequenced sample consisted of PBMCs. These TCRs come from a human donor in good health (CMV status not recorded). Some clones in this sample may be carry-over from other donors' samples. CDR3s include the opening cysteine and the closing phenylalanine or tryptophan. Each record gives: V gene, J gene, CDR3 protein.

V: TRBV7-8
J: TRBJ1-1
CDR3: CASSVTGGDTEAFF

V: TRBV2
J: TRBJ1-5
CDR3: CASSPRDRGFSNQPQHF

V: TRBV2
J: TRBJ1-1
CDR3: CASREGTVRGTEAFF

V: TRBV20-1
J: TRBJ1-1
CDR3: CSALGQPRGATEAFF

V: TRBV20-1
J: TRBJ1-2
CDR3: CSARQLLNYGYTF

V: TRBV7-8
J: TRBJ2-7
CDR3: CASSLEMGAYEQYF

V: TRBV6-2/TRBV6-3
J: TRBJ2-6
CDR3: CVSRSGANVLTF

V: TRBV10-3
J: TRBJ2-5
CDR3: CAIRGGVQETQYF

V: TRBV2
J: TRBJ1-2
CDR3: CASSKEGGYGYTF

V: TRBV7-2
J: TRBJ2-7
CDR3: CASSLESFTRNYEQYF

V: TRBV7-2
J: TRBJ1-2
CDR3: CASSPGRRLFNYGYTF

V: TRBV29-1
J: TRBJ2-7
CDR3: CSVRISYEQYF

V: TRBV7-6
J: TRBJ1-6
CDR3: CASSLEPGLNSPLHF

V: TRBV7-2
J: TRBJ1-6
CDR3: CASSEDTLSSYNSPLHF

V: TRBV7-3
J: TRBJ2-5
CDR3: CASSPSSRETQYF

V: TRBV7-6
J: TRBJ1-5
CDR3: CASSLVQGAGQPQHF

V: TRBV11-2
J: TRBJ2-6
CDR3: CASSVSWTGANVLTF